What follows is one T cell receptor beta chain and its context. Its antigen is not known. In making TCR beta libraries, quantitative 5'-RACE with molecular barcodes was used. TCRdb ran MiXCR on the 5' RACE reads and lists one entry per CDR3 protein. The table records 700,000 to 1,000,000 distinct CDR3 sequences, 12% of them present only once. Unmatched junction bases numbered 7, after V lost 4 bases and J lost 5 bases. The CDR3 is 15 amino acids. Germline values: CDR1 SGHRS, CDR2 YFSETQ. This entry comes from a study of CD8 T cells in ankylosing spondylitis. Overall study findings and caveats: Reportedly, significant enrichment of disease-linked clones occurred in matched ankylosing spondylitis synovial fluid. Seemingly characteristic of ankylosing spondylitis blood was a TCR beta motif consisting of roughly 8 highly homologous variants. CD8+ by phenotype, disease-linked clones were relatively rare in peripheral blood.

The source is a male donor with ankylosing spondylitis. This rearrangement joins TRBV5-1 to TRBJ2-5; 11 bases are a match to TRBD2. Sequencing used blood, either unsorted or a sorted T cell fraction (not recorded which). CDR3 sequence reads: CASSPGLADKETQYF. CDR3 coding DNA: TGCGCCAGCAGCCCGGGACTAGCGGACAAGGAGACCCAGTACTTC.